What follows describes a single TCR beta chain. Germline loops: CDR1 MGHRA, CDR2 YSYEKL. The CDR3 has 17 residues. The ends were cut back, 4 bases at V and 4 bases at J, with 21 bases in the middle. This sample was included in a study of technical replicates of blood from a handful of donors. Data came from immunoSEQ multiplex PCR; TCRdb stores just in-frame clones and leaves some out. Of 60,000 to 75,000 clones detected, around nine tenths appear once; the ten largest clones hold less than 5.5%. Sequencing was carried out using PBMCs. This sequence was found in a human donor in good health. Some clones in this sample may be carry-over from other donors' samples. The gene calls are TRBV4-1 and TRBJ2-3, with a possible D match to TRBD2 (6 bases). CDR3 coding DNA: TGCGCCAGCAGCCGATTACTTACGGGAGAGGCCCCAGATACGCAGTATTTT. Translation: CASSRLLTGEAPDTQYF.